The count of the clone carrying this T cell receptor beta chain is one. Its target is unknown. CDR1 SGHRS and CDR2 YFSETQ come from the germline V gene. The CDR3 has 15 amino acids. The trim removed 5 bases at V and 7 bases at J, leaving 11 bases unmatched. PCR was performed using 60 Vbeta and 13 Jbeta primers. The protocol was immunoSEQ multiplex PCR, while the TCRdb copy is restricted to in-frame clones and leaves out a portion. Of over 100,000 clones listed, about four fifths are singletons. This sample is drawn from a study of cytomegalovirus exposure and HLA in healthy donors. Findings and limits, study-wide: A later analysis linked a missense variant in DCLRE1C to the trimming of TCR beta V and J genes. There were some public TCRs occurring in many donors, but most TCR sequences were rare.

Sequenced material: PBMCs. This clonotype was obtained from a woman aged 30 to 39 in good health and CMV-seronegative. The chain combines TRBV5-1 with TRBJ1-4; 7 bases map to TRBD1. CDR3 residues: CASRQSPGQREKLFF. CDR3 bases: TGCGCCAGCAGACAATCACCGGGACAGCGTGAAAAACTGTTTTTT.